Presented here are 20 T cell receptor beta chains from one specimen sequenced in a study of cytomegalovirus exposure and HLA in healthy donors. Primers: 60 Vbeta forward and 13 Jbeta reverse. Sequenced by immunoSEQ multiplex PCR; TCRdb stores in-frame clones only, minus some. The table has around 98,000 clones, about 81% seen once. Material: PBMCs. The receptor source for this set is a man aged 35 to 55 in good health and CMV-seronegative.

V gene TRBV7-2 combines with J gene TRBJ1-5, with 7 bases matching TRBD1. The CDR3 sequence is 15 residues long. Per germline, CDR1 SGHTA and CDR2 FQGNSA. V was clipped by 5 bases and J by 1 base; unmatched bases: 5. The CDR3 protein is CASSQGQTSNQPQHF. The DNA of the CDR3 is TGTGCCAGCAGCCAGGGACAGACCAGCAATCAGCCCCAGCATTTT.

The chain recombines TRBV30 with TRBJ2-3; 9 nucleotides line up with TRBD2. The germline CDR1 and CDR2 sequences are GTSNPN and SVGIG (reference sequence). The CDR3 is made up of 14 amino acids. Trimming took 2 bases from V and 4 from J; bases not matched to a gene: 4. CDR3 sequence: CAWSPGLAADTQYF. CDR3 DNA sequence: TGTGCCTGGAGTCCGGGACTAGCAGCAGATACGCAGTATTTT.

The J gene is TRBJ2-1, the V gene TRBV7-9; D call uncertain. The germline V gene encodes CDR1 SEHNR and CDR2 FQNEAQ (reference sequence). V gave up 5 bases and J gave up 3 bases, with 8 bases separating them. This CDR3 is built from 13 residues. CDR3 protein: CASSPYLYNEQFF. The DNA of the CDR3 is TGTGCCAGCAGCCCCTACCTCTACAATGAGCAGTTCTTC.

The J gene is TRBJ2-5, the V gene TRBV7-2, with a possible D match to TRBD2 (5 bases). The germline gives CDR1 SGHTA, CDR2 FQGNSA. Trimming took 8 bases from V and 4 from J, leaving 14 bases between them. The length of the CDR3 is 13 residues. CDR3 region: CASSSGLLETQYF. CDR3 DNA sequence: TGTGCCAGCTCCTCGGGGTTGTTAGAGACCCAGTACTTC.

The chain is built from TRBV7-3 and TRBJ2-3; 9 positions agree with TRBD2. The CDR3 spans 16 residues. Germline V gene data show CDR1 as SGHTA and CDR2 as FQGTGA. J lost 3 bases, V lost 5 bases, and 9 bases had no gene match. The CDR3 region is CASSPRGGITTDTQYF. The CDR3 DNA is TGTGCCAGCAGCCCGCGGGGGGGCATAACAACAGATACGCAGTATTTT.

This clone was recorded once. The V gene is TRBV4-1, the J gene TRBJ2-3; no clear D. The V and J ends lost 1 base and 2 bases respectively, with 10 bases between them. The length of the CDR3 is 15 residues. Germline-derived CDR1 and CDR2 are MGHRA and YSYEKL. CDR3 sequence: CASSQGSSYTDTQYF. As DNA, the CDR3 is TGCGCCAGCAGCCAAGGGTCCAGTTACACAGATACGCAGTATTTT.

This clone appeared once. The chain couples TRBV5-4 to TRBJ2-3; 7 positions agree with TRBD2. Trimming removed 2 bases from V and 2 bases from J; junction bases left unmatched: 5. From germline, CDR1 is SGHNT and CDR2 YYREEE (reference sequence). The CDR3 sequence is 15 residues long. This CDR3 is CASSFPAGFTDTQYF. CDR3 sequence (DNA): TGTGCCAGCAGCTTTCCAGCGGGGTTCACAGATACGCAGTATTTT.

In DNA form, the CDR3 reads TGTGCCAGCAGCTTCTACCCCTCCGGGATACAGAACACTGAAGCTTTCTTT. As protein: CASSFYPSGIQNTEAFF. The chain couples TRBV5-6 to TRBJ1-1, with D unresolved. This CDR3 contains 17 residues. Trimming shortened V by 2 bases and J by 1 base, and 18 bases separated the two germline ends. Germline V gene data show CDR1 as SGHDT and CDR2 as YYEEEE.

CDR3 in amino acids: CASGLGVAHPRTGGPDGYTF. Here the CDR3 DNA reads TGTGCTAGTGGTTTGGGAGTGGCCCATCCTCGCACAGGGGGACCCGATGGCTACACCTTC. The rearrangement joins TRBV12-5 to TRBJ1-2; TRBD1 matches 8 bases. Per the germline V gene, CDR1 is LGHNT and CDR2 is FRNRAP. This CDR3 contains 20 residues. J was trimmed by 6 bases and V by 1 base; bases with no gene match: 22.

The V call is TRBV27, the J call TRBJ1-4, with 7 bases aligning to TRBD1. The CDR3 is made up of 13 amino acids. J lost 2 bases, V lost 7 bases, and 1 base had no gene match. Per the germline V gene, CDR1 is MNHEY and CDR2 is SMNVEV (reference sequence). The CDR3 loop is CASTTGTNEKLFF. As DNA, the CDR3 is TGTGCCAGCACGACAGGGACTAATGAAAAACTGTTTTTT.

The chain uses TRBV23-1 and TRBJ1-1; perhaps TRBD1 as D (5 bases). TRBV23-1 is recorded as an ORF, its role being uncertain. Trimming took 0 bases from V and 4 from J, leaving 15 bases between them. The CDR3 length is 16 residues. The CDR3 DNA reads as TGCGCCAGCAGTCAATCAGGGGCAGGGTGCGGCACTGAAGCTTTCTTT. This gives the protein CASSQSGAGCGTEAFF.

V gene TRBV10-3 combines with J gene TRBJ2-7; D gene unclear. Germline CDR1 and CDR2: ENHRY and SYGVKD. The CDR3 covers 13 residues. V shed 8 bases and J shed 0 bases, with 11 bases lying between them. The CDR3 protein is CAIGPGLSYEQYF. The CDR3 coding sequence is TGTGCCATCGGTCCAGGCCTCTCCTACGAGCAGTACTTC.

This clone was counted a few times. The V gene is TRBV4-2, the J gene TRBJ1-2; 11 positions agree with TRBD1. Germline V lookup: CDR1 LGHNA, CDR2 YNFKEQ. The V segment lost 4 bases and the J segment 4 bases; nucleotides outside the gene matches: 11. The CDR3 runs to 17 residues. The CDR3 reads CASSPRSRDRGAYGYTF. The CDR3 nucleotides read TGTGCCAGCAGCCCCCGCTCCCGGGACAGGGGGGCCTATGGCTACACCTTC.

The rearrangement joins TRBV6-1 to TRBJ1-5; tentative D call: TRBD1 (6 bases). The ends were cut back, 6 bases at V and 1 base at J, with 10 bases in the middle. This CDR3 has 14 residues. Looked up from germline, CDR1 is MNHNS and CDR2 is SASEGT. DNA for the CDR3: TGTGCCAGCAGGGGGACATCGAGCAATCAGCCCCAGCATTTT. Translated: CASRGTSSNQPQHF.

The chain has TRBV19 and TRBJ1-1; D is uncertain. Trimming shortened V by 4 bases and J by 0 bases, and 12 bases separated the two germline ends. CDR1 is LNHDA, CDR2 SQIVND, per germline (reference sequence). The CDR3 runs 15 residues. In DNA form, the CDR3 reads TGTGCCAGTAGTACCCGGGAACGGATGAACACTGAAGCTTTCTTT. Translated, it gives CASSTRERMNTEAFF.

This clone was counted a few times. The rearrangement links TRBV5-1 to TRBJ1-2; 8 positions agree with TRBD1. The CDR3 is 12 amino acids. Germline loops: CDR1 SGHRS, CDR2 YFSETQ. After removal of 3 bases from V and 6 bases from J, the junction contained 1 base not matched to a gene. The CDR3 here is CASSSGQDGYTF. The CDR3 DNA reads TGCGCCAGCAGCTCGGGACAGGATGGCTACACCTTC.

The chain couples TRBV5-4 to TRBJ2-1; TRBD1 matches at 9 bases. Per germline, CDR1 SGHNT and CDR2 YYREEE (reference sequence). This CDR3 spans 14 amino acids. Trimming removed 5 bases from V and 7 bases from J; junction bases left unmatched: 7. CDR3 sequence reads: CASSRDRAANEQFF. The CDR3 DNA is TGTGCCAGCAGTCGGGACAGGGCCGCAAATGAGCAGTTCTTC.

This chain joins TRBV5-1 and TRBJ2-1, with 15 bases that match TRBD2. Unmatched junction bases numbered 6, after V lost 4 bases and J lost 7 bases. From germline, CDR1 is SGHRS and CDR2 YFSETQ. The CDR3 sequence is 16 residues long. The CDR3 sequence: CASSPGLAGGLNEQFF. For the CDR3, the DNA is TGCGCCAGCAGCCCGGGACTAGCGGGGGGCTTAAATGAGCAGTTCTTC.

Notes on this clone: This sample includes further DNA sequences coding for the same CDR3. The chain recombines TRBV27 with TRBJ1-2; 11 bases agree with TRBD1. The CDR3 has 15 residues. After removal of 3 bases from V and 4 bases from J, the junction contained 4 bases not matched to a gene. From germline, CDR1 is MNHEY and CDR2 SMNVEV (reference sequence). Here the CDR3 reads CASSFGTGGVYGYTF. The CDR3 DNA is TGTGCCAGCAGTTTTGGGACAGGGGGGGTCTATGGCTACACCTTC.

The sample holds one count of this clone. V usage is TRBV5-6 and J usage is TRBJ2-7; 7 nucleotides line up with TRBD1. V shed 6 bases, J shed 4 bases, and the junction held 7 bases outside the gene matches. Germline values: CDR1 SGHDT, CDR2 YYEEEE. The CDR3 covers 13 residues. The CDR3: CASNTGQSYEQYF. The DNA of the CDR3 is TGTGCCAGCAACACGGGACAGTCTTACGAGCAGTACTTC.